The clone carrying this TCR beta chain was picked up many times. This sample was taken from a study of patients and donors after allogeneic stem cell transplantation. One entry per CDR3 protein results from TCRdb running MiXCR on the RT-PCR reads. The table records about 74,000 distinct CDR3 sequences, 26% of them present only once. V lost 8 bases to trimming and J lost 6 bases, with 13 bases between them. Germline V CDR1 and CDR2: SGHTA, FQGNSA. The CDR3 runs 13 residues. Sequencing used blood, either unsorted or a sorted T cell fraction (not recorded which). The TCR sequence derives from a human donor who was either an allogeneic HSCT recipient or a stem cell or donor lymphocyte infusion donor (not recorded which). It is not recorded whose cells these are; they may come from a transplant donor. V gene TRBV7-2 combines with J gene TRBJ1-4, with unresolved D. The CDR3 region is CASRRVVDEKLFF. CDR3 nucleotide sequence: TGTGCCAGCCGAAGGGTGGTCGATGAAAAACTGTTTTTT.